The sequence of this T cell receptor beta chain was determined in a study of cytomegalovirus exposure and HLA in healthy donors. PCR was performed using 60 Vbeta and 13 Jbeta primers. Repertoires were generated with immunoSEQ multiplex PCR, while TCRdb's copy carries only in-frame clones and drops some. The table records around 160,000 clones, roughly 65% of them present only once. Study-wide findings and caveats: TCR beta V- and J-gene trimming was later associated with a missense DCLRE1C variant. The availability of immune exposure information extended only to CMV serostatus. Most likely, a cluster of highly shared sequence variants arose as a sequencing artifact.

V lost 0 bases and J 5 bases, leaving 14 bases between the germline ends. The CDR3 has 16 amino acids. The germline V gene has CDR1 LNHDA and CDR2 SQIVND (reference sequence). About this clone itself: Its antigen is unidentified.

The sequenced material came from PBMCs. The chain combines TRBV19 with TRBJ2-1, with TRBD2 as a possible D gene (6 bases). This TCR derives from a woman younger than 30 in good health and CMV-seropositive. The CDR3 region is CASSIDLGLPNNEQFF. DNA of the CDR3: TGTGCCAGTAGTATAGATCTGGGACTCCCCAACAATGAGCAGTTCTTC.